A selection of T cell receptor beta chains follows, all from one sample in a study of cytomegalovirus exposure and HLA in healthy donors. Some clones are missing from TCRdb's copy, which holds only in-frame ones; the method was immunoSEQ multiplex PCR. The sample consists of approximately 180,000 clones, under 85% of them appearing once. Sequencing was done on a sample of PBMCs. The receptor set was obtained from a human donor in good health. Each CDR3 is given with its conserved first and last residue. The D gene is left open where the match is weak. Where a row states a size, it is once, few, many or the class of an expanded clone; other rows omit it.

abundance: -
d_gene: -
j_gene: TRBJ2-1
v_gene: TRBV11-2
CDR3nt: TGTGCCAGCAGCTCAACAGGGTACAATGAGCAGTTCTTC
CDR3aa: CASSSTGYNEQFF

abundance: -
d_gene: -
j_gene: TRBJ1-2
v_gene: TRBV18
CDR3nt: TGTGCCAGCTCGCCGACAGATACCTATGGCTACACCTTC
CDR3aa: CASSPTDTYGYTF

abundance: -
d_gene: TRBD1
j_gene: TRBJ2-3
v_gene: TRBV5-1
CDR3nt: TGCGCCAGCAGCCAAGGACAGGGGTCCAGCACAGATACGCAGTATTTT
CDR3aa: CASSQGQGSSTDTQYF

abundance: -
d_gene: -
j_gene: TRBJ2-2
v_gene: TRBV27
CDR3nt: TGTGCCAGCAGCCGACTCCAGATCCTGAACACCGGGGAGCTGTTTTTT
CDR3aa: CASSRLQILNTGELFF

abundance: -
d_gene: TRBD2
j_gene: TRBJ2-3
v_gene: TRBV15
CDR3nt: TGTGCCACCAGCAAGACTAGCGGGGGATTTAGCACAGATACGCAGTATTTT
CDR3aa: CATSKTSGGFSTDTQYF

abundance: -
d_gene: TRBD1
j_gene: TRBJ2-1
v_gene: TRBV9
CDR3nt: TGTGCCAGCAGCCCCGACAGGGAAATACTCAATGAGCAGTTCTTC
CDR3aa: CASSPDREILNEQFF

abundance: few
d_gene: TRBD1
j_gene: TRBJ1-2
v_gene: TRBV6-4
CDR3nt: TGTGCCAGCACCCAAAGGGGGCGGCGGGGCTACACCTTC
CDR3aa: CASTQRGRRGYTF

abundance: -
d_gene: TRBD2
j_gene: TRBJ2-7
v_gene: TRBV2
CDR3nt: TGTGCCAGCAGTGGGGGAGGGATTTTGGCCTACGAGCAGTACTTC
CDR3aa: CASSGGGILAYEQYF

abundance: -
d_gene: -
j_gene: TRBJ2-7
v_gene: TRBV5-1
CDR3nt: TGCGCCAGCAGCTTGGGCGGGATGGGGGGGCCCAGAGCCTACGAGCAGTACTTC
CDR3aa: CASSLGGMGGPRAYEQYF

abundance: -
d_gene: -
j_gene: TRBJ1-4
v_gene: TRBV19
CDR3nt: TGTGCCAGTAGTTTGGACGGGAGACCCAATGAAAAACTGTTTTTT
CDR3aa: CASSLDGRPNEKLFF

abundance: once
d_gene: TRBD2
j_gene: TRBJ2-1
v_gene: TRBV7-8
CDR3nt: TGTGCCAGCAGCCCGGGACTAGCGGAGTACAATGAGCAGTTCTTC
CDR3aa: CASSPGLAEYNEQFF

abundance: -
d_gene: TRBD1
j_gene: TRBJ1-2
v_gene: TRBV29-1
CDR3nt: TGCAGCGTCTTGGACAGGGCCAACTATGGCTACACCTTC
CDR3aa: CSVLDRANYGYTF

abundance: -
d_gene: TRBD1
j_gene: TRBJ2-7
v_gene: TRBV18
CDR3nt: TGTGCCAGCTCACCTGGACAGGACTACGAGCAGTACTTC
CDR3aa: CASSPGQDYEQYF

abundance: -
d_gene: TRBD2
j_gene: TRBJ2-1
v_gene: TRBV4-3
CDR3nt: TGCGCCAGCAGCCAAGAACTCGCGGGGGGCTCCTACAATGAGCAGTTCTTC
CDR3aa: CASSQELAGGSYNEQFF

abundance: -
d_gene: -
j_gene: TRBJ2-5
v_gene: TRBV2
CDR3nt: TGTGCCAGCCACGGGGGTGGAGAGACCCAGTACTTC
CDR3aa: CASHGGGETQYF

abundance: few
d_gene: -
j_gene: TRBJ2-1
v_gene: TRBV2
CDR3nt: TGTGCCAGCACTGGGGGCTTCTACAATGAGCAGTTCTTC
CDR3aa: CASTGGFYNEQFF

abundance: once
d_gene: TRBD1
j_gene: TRBJ2-7
v_gene: TRBV7-7
CDR3nt: TGTGCTAGCAGCTTCGGGACAGGGAAGTCCTACGAGCAGTACTTC
CDR3aa: CASSFGTGKSYEQYF

abundance: -
d_gene: -
j_gene: TRBJ2-6
v_gene: TRBV6-6
CDR3nt: TGTGCCAGCAACCCTCCGGGGGCTGGGGCCAACGTCCTGACTTTC
CDR3aa: CASNPPGAGANVLTF

abundance: -
d_gene: -
j_gene: TRBJ2-5
v_gene: TRBV10-3
CDR3nt: TGTGCCATCAGTGAGTCCGTGGAGACCCAGTACTTC
CDR3aa: CAISESVETQYF

abundance: few
d_gene: -
j_gene: TRBJ1-6
v_gene: TRBV6-5
CDR3nt: TGTGCCAGCAGTCTGAAAACAGGTCGGAATTCACCCCTCCACTTT
CDR3aa: CASSLKTGRNSPLHF

abundance: -
d_gene: -
j_gene: TRBJ2-7
v_gene: TRBV18
CDR3nt: TGTGCCAGCTCACCACCGGTAGGAGTAGCCTACGAGCAGTACTTC
CDR3aa: CASSPPVGVAYEQYF

abundance: -
d_gene: TRBD2
j_gene: TRBJ2-3
v_gene: TRBV9
CDR3nt: TGTGCCAGCAGCGGACTTAGCGGGGGTCCGCAGTATTTT
CDR3aa: CASSGLSGGPQYF

abundance: -
d_gene: -
j_gene: TRBJ1-2
v_gene: TRBV19
CDR3nt: TGTGCCAGTAGCCAGGGTGGGGCAGAAGGCTACACCTTC
CDR3aa: CASSQGGAEGYTF

abundance: once
d_gene: TRBD2
j_gene: TRBJ2-3
v_gene: TRBV4-3
CDR3nt: TGCGCCAGCAGCCAAGAAGCAAGCGGGGGTATAGTAGATACGCAGTATTTT
CDR3aa: CASSQEASGGIVDTQYF

abundance: -
d_gene: TRBD1
j_gene: TRBJ2-3
v_gene: TRBV7-9
CDR3nt: TGTGCCAGCAGCCTCCAGGACAGGGGGTTTTCAGATACGCAGTATTTT
CDR3aa: CASSLQDRGFSDTQYF

abundance: -
d_gene: TRBD2
j_gene: TRBJ2-1
v_gene: TRBV9
CDR3nt: TGTGCCAGCAGCGTAGTCGGGACGGGGGGCTACAATGAGCAGTTCTTC
CDR3aa: CASSVVGTGGYNEQFF

abundance: -
d_gene: TRBD1
j_gene: TRBJ2-1
v_gene: TRBV4-1
CDR3nt: TGCGCCAGCAGCCAACGAGGGGGCCAGAGCTCCTACAATGAGCAGTTCTTC
CDR3aa: CASSQRGGQSSYNEQFF

abundance: -
d_gene: -
j_gene: TRBJ2-3
v_gene: TRBV5-5
CDR3nt: TGTGCCAGCAGTCAGGAGGTTCTGGATACGCAGTATTTT
CDR3aa: CASSQEVLDTQYF

abundance: -
d_gene: TRBD2
j_gene: TRBJ2-1
v_gene: TRBV7-2
CDR3nt: TGTGCCAGCAGTTCCGGACTAGCGGGGGGGCATGAGCAGTTCTTC
CDR3aa: CASSSGLAGGHEQFF

abundance: few
d_gene: -
j_gene: TRBJ1-1
v_gene: TRBV19
CDR3nt: TGTGCCAGTAGTTTACAGGGTGCGAACACTGAAGCTTTCTTT
CDR3aa: CASSLQGANTEAFF

abundance: -
d_gene: TRBD1
j_gene: TRBJ2-1
v_gene: TRBV5-4
CDR3nt: TGTGCCAGCAGCTCGAGACAGGGATCTCACAATGAGCAGTTCTTC
CDR3aa: CASSSRQGSHNEQFF

abundance: -
d_gene: TRBD1
j_gene: TRBJ1-2
v_gene: TRBV20-1
CDR3nt: TGCAGTGCTAGGACAGGGGACGGCTACACCTTC
CDR3aa: CSARTGDGYTF

abundance: once
d_gene: -
j_gene: TRBJ1-3
v_gene: TRBV6-6
CDR3nt: TGTGCCAGCAGTACCCGGACGGGAAAAGGCGGAAACACCATATATTTT
CDR3aa: CASSTRTGKGGNTIYF

abundance: -
d_gene: -
j_gene: TRBJ1-1
v_gene: TRBV9
CDR3nt: TGTGCCAGCAGCACTCGGACAGAGGAGTACACTGAAGCTTTCTTT
CDR3aa: CASSTRTEEYTEAFF

abundance: -
d_gene: TRBD2
j_gene: TRBJ2-7
v_gene: TRBV11-2
CDR3nt: TGTGCCAGCAGCTTAGGCTCGCGGGGGGGCGGGGGCGAGCAGTACTTC
CDR3aa: CASSLGSRGGGGEQYF

abundance: -
d_gene: -
j_gene: TRBJ1-4
v_gene: TRBV15
CDR3nt: TGTGCCACCAGCAGAAATACAGGGTCGAGAACTAATGAAAAACTGTTTTTT
CDR3aa: CATSRNTGSRTNEKLFF

abundance: few
d_gene: -
j_gene: TRBJ1-5
v_gene: TRBV6-6
CDR3nt: TGTGCCAGCACCCCCCGACAGAGTCAGCCCCAGCATTTT
CDR3aa: CASTPRQSQPQHF

abundance: -
d_gene: TRBD2
j_gene: TRBJ2-3
v_gene: TRBV7-9
CDR3nt: TGTGCCAGCCGTCTCGGGGGGGGCACAGATACGCAGTATTTT
CDR3aa: CASRLGGGTDTQYF

abundance: -
d_gene: -
j_gene: TRBJ1-2
v_gene: TRBV7-2
CDR3nt: TGTGCCAGCAGCTACCCGACAGGCCAGGTTGGCTACACCTTC
CDR3aa: CASSYPTGQVGYTF

abundance: -
d_gene: -
j_gene: TRBJ1-5
v_gene: TRBV5-8
CDR3nt: TGTGCCAGCAGCTTGCGGGGACAAGCAAGCAATCAGCCCCAGCATTTT
CDR3aa: CASSLRGQASNQPQHF

abundance: -
d_gene: TRBD2
j_gene: TRBJ2-3
v_gene: TRBV11-2
CDR3nt: TGTGCCAGCAGTTCCCACGGACTAGCGGGGCACACAGATACGCAGTATTTT
CDR3aa: CASSSHGLAGHTDTQYF

abundance: once
d_gene: -
j_gene: TRBJ1-2
v_gene: TRBV7-6
CDR3nt: TGTGCCAGCAGCTTAGCCGGGGACTATGGCTACACCTTC
CDR3aa: CASSLAGDYGYTF

abundance: -
d_gene: -
j_gene: TRBJ1-1
v_gene: TRBV25-1
CDR3nt: TGTGCCAGCAGTCCAGGACATTGTGAAGCTTTCTTT
CDR3aa: CASSPGHCEAFF

abundance: -
d_gene: -
j_gene: TRBJ2-3
v_gene: TRBV12-5
CDR3nt: TGTGCTAGTGGTTTGGAGGTCGGGGGACTGAGCACAGATACGCAGTATTTT
CDR3aa: CASGLEVGGLSTDTQYF

abundance: -
d_gene: -
j_gene: TRBJ2-1
v_gene: TRBV2
CDR3nt: TGTGCCAGCATCGAGGGACACACGTCCTACAATGAGCAGTTCTTC
CDR3aa: CASIEGHTSYNEQFF

abundance: once
d_gene: TRBD1
j_gene: TRBJ2-1
v_gene: TRBV7-9
CDR3nt: TGTGCCAGCAGCTTGACGACAGGGGGCTACAATGAGCAGTTCTTC
CDR3aa: CASSLTTGGYNEQFF

abundance: -
d_gene: -
j_gene: TRBJ1-2
v_gene: TRBV9
CDR3nt: TGTGCCAGCAGCGCTACGGACAGCTTGGATGGCTACACCTTC
CDR3aa: CASSATDSLDGYTF

abundance: -
d_gene: TRBD1
j_gene: TRBJ1-6
v_gene: TRBV10-2
CDR3nt: TGCGCCAGCAAGGACAGGGGGGGAGATAATTCACCCCTCCACTTT
CDR3aa: CASKDRGGDNSPLHF

abundance: -
d_gene: TRBD2
j_gene: TRBJ2-3
v_gene: TRBV6-5
CDR3nt: TGTGCCAGCATCCCCGGGGGCGGGGGGGCAGATACGCAGTATTTT
CDR3aa: CASIPGGGGADTQYF

abundance: -
d_gene: -
j_gene: TRBJ2-2
v_gene: TRBV5-4
CDR3nt: TGTGCCAGCAGCCAACCCGGGACATCGAACACCGGGGAGCTGTTTTTT
CDR3aa: CASSQPGTSNTGELFF

abundance: once
d_gene: TRBD1
j_gene: TRBJ1-2
v_gene: TRBV5-6
CDR3nt: TGTGCCAGCAGCTTGTGGGGACAGGGGGGCTACACCTTC
CDR3aa: CASSLWGQGGYTF

abundance: once
d_gene: TRBD1
j_gene: TRBJ2-7
v_gene: TRBV6-5
CDR3nt: TGTGCCAGCACCCCTTACAGGGGGCAAGGTAACGAGCAGTACTTC
CDR3aa: CASTPYRGQGNEQYF

abundance: -
d_gene: TRBD1
j_gene: TRBJ2-7
v_gene: TRBV5-1
CDR3nt: TGCGCCAGCACTCCCGACAGGGGGGCTCTCTACGAGCAGTACTTC
CDR3aa: CASTPDRGALYEQYF